Below are 14 T cell receptor beta chains sequenced from a single sample in a study of T cell responses to AZD1222 COVID-19 vaccine (dated by TCRdb to the early 2020s). Libraries were constructed by the immunoSEQ multiplex PCR assay. TCRdb mirrors the immuneACCESS table, restricted to in-frame sequences. Some clones are absent from its copies; in checked studies, under half trace to an unresolved V gene, and the reason for the others is unknown. Within this sample are under 75,000 clones, with roughly 90% of them counted one time only. The top ten clonotypes cover around 16% of the sample. The time point label on this specimen signifies: baseline before first vaccination. Sequences were derived from peripheral blood, sampled on day 0 of AZD1222 vaccination. The receptors were gathered from an adult in good health.

The chain uses TRBV19 and TRBJ2-6, with D tentatively TRBD2 (5 bases). Trimming took 6 bases from V and 1 from J, leaving 16 bases between them. This CDR3 has 17 residues. Germline V gene lookup returns CDR1 LNHDA and CDR2 SQIVND (reference sequence). CDR3 loop: CASRKPGVVSGANVLTF. The CDR3 coding sequence is TGTGCCAGTAGAAAACCCGGGGTCGTGTCTGGGGCCAACGTCCTGACTTTC.

In its sample, this clone was seen a few times. The J gene is TRBJ1-1, the V gene TRBV10-2, with D tentatively TRBD1 (5 bases). The CDR3 loop spans 16 amino acids. The V end was cut by 3 bases, the J end by 3 bases, with 17 bases between. Germline CDR1 WSHSY, CDR2 SAAADI. The CDR3 region is CASSDGGAVGYTEAFF. The CDR3 DNA is TGCGCCAGCAGTGATGGGGGTGCCGTGGGGTACACTGAAGCTTTCTTT.

This clone showed up just a few times. The chain uses TRBV7-9 and TRBJ2-1, with a tentative D call TRBD1 (6 bases). The ends were cut back, 8 bases at V and 2 bases at J, with 13 bases in the middle. The CDR3 has 14 amino acids. Per the germline V gene, CDR1 is SEHNR and CDR2 is FQNEAQ (reference sequence). CDR3 DNA: TGTGCCAGCTCCCCCGGGACACCCTACAATGAGCAGTTCTTC. Protein product: CASSPGTPYNEQFF.

The chain has TRBV7-3 and TRBJ2-3; 7 bases fit TRBD1. The V gene end was trimmed by 5 bases and the J gene end by 2 bases; junction bases not matched to a gene: 4. This CDR3 has 14 residues. Germline lookup yields CDR1 SGHTA and CDR2 FQGTGA. The CDR3 DNA is TGTGCCAGCAGCAGGGGGCGCAACACAGATACGCAGTATTTT. Its translation: CASSRGRNTDTQYF.

V and J are TRBV29-1 and TRBJ2-1; TRBD2 aligns across 9 bases. V lost 5 bases, J lost 1 base, and 3 bases stayed unmatched. CDR1 and CDR2 (germline): SQVTM, ANQGSEA. This CDR3 is built from 14 residues. The CDR3 DNA follows: TGCAGCGTTCGACTAGCGGTATCCTACAATGAGCAGTTCTTC. This sequence encodes CSVRLAVSYNEQFF.

J is TRBJ1-1 and V is TRBV4-3; the D gene is possibly TRBD1 (5 bases). The germline V gene has CDR1 LGHNA and CDR2 YSLEER. The CDR3 totals 15 residues. V was cut by 1 base and J by 4 bases, with 13 bases left in between. CDR3 bases: TGCGCCAGCAGCCAAGGCTTGGGGGAACCCACTGAAGCTTTCTTT. Its translation is CASSQGLGEPTEAFF.

The chain employs TRBV10-1 and TRBJ2-7; TRBD1 is a possible D gene (6 bases). The CDR3 is 13 residues long. Trimming left V 0 bases short and J 6 bases short, with 9 bases between. Germline CDR1 WNHNN, CDR2 SYGVQD (reference sequence). CDR3 protein: CASSESPGAEQYF. In DNA, the CDR3 is TGCGCCAGCAGTGAGTCCCCAGGGGCCGAGCAGTACTTC.

The V gene is TRBV6-5, the J gene TRBJ1-2; D uncertain. This CDR3 comprises 16 residues. Germline CDR1 reads MNHEY; CDR2 reads SVGAGI. V was clipped by 2 bases and J by 6 bases, with 19 bases between them. CDR3 sequence reads: CASSYAKKGGPHGYTF. CDR3 coding DNA: TGTGCCAGCAGTTACGCCAAGAAAGGAGGGCCTCATGGCTACACCTTC.

The chain uses TRBV7-2 and TRBJ2-7; TRBD2 might be the D (7 bases). The V and J ends lost 5 bases and 3 bases respectively, with 23 bases between them. Germline V gene data show CDR1 as SGHTA and CDR2 as FQGNSA. The CDR3 runs 17 residues. CDR3 coding DNA: TGTGCCAGCAGCCCGAGGGGGGGAACCCTCGTCGGCTACGAGCAGTACTTC. Translating it yields CASSPRGGTLVGYEQYF.

This chain links TRBV4-1 with TRBJ1-1, with no clear D. Trimming pared 0 bases from V and 1 base from J, leaving 9 bases between. The CDR3 sequence is 15 residues long. CDR1 and CDR2 (germline): MGHRA, YSYEKL. The CDR3 is CASSQEARTNTEAFF. The CDR3, as DNA: TGCGCCAGCAGCCAAGAAGCGAGGACGAACACTGAAGCTTTCTTT.

The rearrangement joins TRBV27 to TRBJ2-3, with D perhaps matching TRBD1 (6 bases). Germline V gene data show CDR1 as MNHEY and CDR2 as SMNVEV (reference sequence). V dropped 7 bases and J dropped 1 base, with 12 bases sitting between them. CDR3 length: 14 amino acids. In DNA form, the CDR3 reads TGTGCCAGCACCCAGGGGCCAGGCACAGATACGCAGTATTTT. Translated: CASTQGPGTDTQYF.

CDR3 coding DNA: TGCGCCAGCAGCTTGGAGTGGGGTAGCAATCAGCCCCAGCATTTT. This sequence encodes CASSLEWGSNQPQHF. V and J are TRBV5-1 and TRBJ1-5, with D unresolved. Looked up from germline, CDR1 is SGHRS and CDR2 is YFSETQ. The CDR3 sequence is 15 residues long. The V end lost 0 bases, the J end lost 0 bases, and 7 bases lay between the germline ends.

This rearrangement joins TRBV5-1 to TRBJ1-6; 10 positions agree with TRBD1. CDR1 is SGHRS and CDR2 is YFSETQ in the germline V gene. Trimming at V came to 5 bases and at J to 2 bases, leaving 4 bases not matched to a gene. The CDR3 extends over 16 amino acids. The CDR3 DNA is TGCGCCAGCAGACCGACAGGGGGCGCCTATAATTCACCCCTCCACTTT. Protein: CASRPTGGAYNSPLHF.

This rearrangement joins TRBV5-1 to TRBJ1-3; maybe TRBD1 (5 bases). The CDR3 contains 15 residues. V was trimmed by 2 bases and J by 2 bases, leaving 11 bases between them. In germline, CDR1 is SGHRS, CDR2 YFSETQ. CDR3 DNA: TGCGCCAGCAGCTTACCAGGGCCCCCTGGAAACACCATATATTTT. It specifies CASSLPGPPGNTIYF.